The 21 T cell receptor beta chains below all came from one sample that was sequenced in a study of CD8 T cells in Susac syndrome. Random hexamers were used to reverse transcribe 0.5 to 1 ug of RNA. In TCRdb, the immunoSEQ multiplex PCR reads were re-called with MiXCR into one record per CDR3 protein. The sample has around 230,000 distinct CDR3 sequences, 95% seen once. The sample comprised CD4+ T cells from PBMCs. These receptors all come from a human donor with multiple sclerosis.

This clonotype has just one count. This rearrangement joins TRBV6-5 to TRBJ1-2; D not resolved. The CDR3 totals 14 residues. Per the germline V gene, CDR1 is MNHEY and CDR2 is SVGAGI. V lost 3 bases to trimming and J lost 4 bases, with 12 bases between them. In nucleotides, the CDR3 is TGTGCCAGCAGTTATTCGAGTTTGGGCTATGGCTACACCTTC. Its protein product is CASSYSSLGYGYTF.

The CDR3 reads CASSYLGRAGTEAFF. Written as DNA, the CDR3 is TGTGCCAGCAGTTACCTTGGCAGGGCCGGGACTGAAGCTTTCTTT. The chain uses TRBV6-5 and TRBJ1-1; possible D gene TRBD1, 5 bases. Germline CDR1 and CDR2: MNHEY and SVGAGI. Trimming shortened V by 2 bases and J by 5 bases, and 15 bases separated the two germline ends. The CDR3 spans 15 residues.

CDR3 sequence: CASSTNGGTEAFF. The CDR3 region has the DNA TGTGCCAGCAGCACAAATGGAGGCACTGAAGCTTTCTTT. The chain recombines TRBV7-9 with TRBJ1-1; no reliable D call. V was trimmed by 5 bases and J by 4 bases, leaving 11 bases between them. Per the germline V gene, CDR1 is SEHNR and CDR2 is FQNEAQ (reference sequence). The CDR3 is 13 amino acids.

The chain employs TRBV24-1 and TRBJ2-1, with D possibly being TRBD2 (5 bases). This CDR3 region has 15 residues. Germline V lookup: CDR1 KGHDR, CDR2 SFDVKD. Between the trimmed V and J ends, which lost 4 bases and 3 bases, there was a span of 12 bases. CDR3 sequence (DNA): TGTGCCACCAGTGACTCAACGGGAAACTACAATGAGCAGTTCTTC. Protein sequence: CATSDSTGNYNEQFF.

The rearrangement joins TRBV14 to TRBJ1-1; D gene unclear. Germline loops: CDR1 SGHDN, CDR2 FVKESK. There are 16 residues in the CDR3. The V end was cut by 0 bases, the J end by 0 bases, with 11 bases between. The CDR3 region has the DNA TGTGCCAGCAGCCAAGAAGGGATACGATTGAACACTGAAGCTTTCTTT. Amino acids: CASSQEGIRLNTEAFF.

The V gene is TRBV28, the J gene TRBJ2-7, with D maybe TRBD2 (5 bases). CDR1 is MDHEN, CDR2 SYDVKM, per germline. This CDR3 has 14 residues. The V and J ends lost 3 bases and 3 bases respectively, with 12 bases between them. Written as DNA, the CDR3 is TGTGCCAGCAGTTTGAATCCTAGCAACTACGAGCAGTACTTC. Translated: CASSLNPSNYEQYF.

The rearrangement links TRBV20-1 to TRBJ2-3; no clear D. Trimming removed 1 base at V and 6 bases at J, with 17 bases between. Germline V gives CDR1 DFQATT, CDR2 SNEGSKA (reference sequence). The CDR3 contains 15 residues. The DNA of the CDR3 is TGCAGTGCTAGAGTGGGCCTCCCGTCGCCGGATACGCAGTATTTT. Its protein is CSARVGLPSPDTQYF.

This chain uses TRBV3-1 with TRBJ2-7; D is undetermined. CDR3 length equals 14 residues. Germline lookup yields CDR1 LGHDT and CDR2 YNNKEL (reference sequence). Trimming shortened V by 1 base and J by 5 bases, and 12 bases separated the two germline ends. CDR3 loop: CASSQGDGRDEQYF. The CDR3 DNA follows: TGTGCCAGCAGCCAAGGCGACGGACGGGACGAGCAGTACTTC.

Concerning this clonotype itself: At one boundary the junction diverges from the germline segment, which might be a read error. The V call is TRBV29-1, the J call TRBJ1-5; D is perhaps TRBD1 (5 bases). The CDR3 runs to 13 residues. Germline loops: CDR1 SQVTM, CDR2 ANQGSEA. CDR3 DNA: TGCAGTGTTGGGGGGGATAGCAATCAGCCCCAGCATTTT. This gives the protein CSVGGDSNQPQHF.

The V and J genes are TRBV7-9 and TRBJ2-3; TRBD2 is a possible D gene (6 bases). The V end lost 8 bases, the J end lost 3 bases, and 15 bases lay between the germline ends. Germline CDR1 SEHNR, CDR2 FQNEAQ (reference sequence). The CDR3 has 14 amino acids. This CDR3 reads CASEALLATDTQYF. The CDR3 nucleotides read TGTGCCAGCGAGGCACTCCTAGCGACAGATACGCAGTATTTT.

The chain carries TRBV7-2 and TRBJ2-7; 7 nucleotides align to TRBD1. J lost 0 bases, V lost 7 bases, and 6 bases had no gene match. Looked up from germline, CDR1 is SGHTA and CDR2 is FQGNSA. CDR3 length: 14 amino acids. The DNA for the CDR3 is TGTGCCAGCACTCTACAGGGGATCTCCTACGAGCAGTACTTC. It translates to CASTLQGISYEQYF.

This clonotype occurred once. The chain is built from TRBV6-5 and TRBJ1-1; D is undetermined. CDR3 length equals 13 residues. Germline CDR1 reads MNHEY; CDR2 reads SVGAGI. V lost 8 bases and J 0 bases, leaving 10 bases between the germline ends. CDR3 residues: CASRKTMNTEAFF. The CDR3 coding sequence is TGTGCCAGCCGAAAAACTATGAACACTGAAGCTTTCTTT.

The CDR3 protein is CASSRDHTANEQFF. The CDR3 bases are TGTGCCAGCAGCCGGGACCACACAGCCAATGAGCAGTTCTTC. V and J are TRBV7-8 and TRBJ2-1; D is tentatively TRBD1 or TRBD2 (5 bases each). Trimming removed 5 bases at V and 6 bases at J, with 14 bases between. Germline V CDR1 and CDR2: SGHVS, FQNEAQ. The CDR3 totals 14 residues.

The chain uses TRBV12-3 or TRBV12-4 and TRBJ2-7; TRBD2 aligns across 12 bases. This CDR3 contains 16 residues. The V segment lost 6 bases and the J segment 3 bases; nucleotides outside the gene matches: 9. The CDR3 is CASSPSSGRANYEQYF. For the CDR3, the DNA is TGTGCCAGCAGCCCCTCTAGCGGGAGGGCCAACTACGAGCAGTACTTC.

CDR3 nucleotides: TGCAGTGCTCCAAATCCCCTAGCGGTAAACAATGAGCAGTTCTTC. This sequence encodes CSAPNPLAVNNEQFF. The chain employs TRBV20-1 and TRBJ2-1, with 7 bases aligning to TRBD2. This CDR3 contains 15 residues. Germline V gene lookup returns CDR1 DFQATT and CDR2 SNEGSKA (reference sequence). V dropped 5 bases and J dropped 5; count of bases not matched to a gene: 12.

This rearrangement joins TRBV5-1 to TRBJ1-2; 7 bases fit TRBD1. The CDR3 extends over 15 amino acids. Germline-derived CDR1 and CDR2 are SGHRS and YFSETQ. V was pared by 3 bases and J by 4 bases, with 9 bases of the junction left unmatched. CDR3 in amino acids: CASSSQGQSFYGYTF. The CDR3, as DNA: TGCGCCAGCAGCTCACAGGGACAGTCGTTCTATGGCTACACCTTC.

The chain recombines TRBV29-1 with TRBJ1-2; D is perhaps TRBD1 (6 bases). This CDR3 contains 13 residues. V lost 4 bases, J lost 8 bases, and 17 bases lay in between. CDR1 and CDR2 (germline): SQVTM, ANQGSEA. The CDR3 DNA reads TGCAGCGTTGCCGATGACAGGATGAGAGGCTACACCTTC. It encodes CSVADDRMRGYTF.

The DNA of the CDR3 is TGCGCCAGCTGGGGTTGGCAGTGCAATCAGCCCCAGCATTTT. This encodes CASWGWQCNQPQHF. The chain employs TRBV5-1 and TRBJ1-5; no clear D. This CDR3 is built from 14 residues. Germline-derived CDR1 and CDR2 are SGHRS and YFSETQ. V was trimmed by 7 bases and J by 2 bases, leaving 13 bases between them.

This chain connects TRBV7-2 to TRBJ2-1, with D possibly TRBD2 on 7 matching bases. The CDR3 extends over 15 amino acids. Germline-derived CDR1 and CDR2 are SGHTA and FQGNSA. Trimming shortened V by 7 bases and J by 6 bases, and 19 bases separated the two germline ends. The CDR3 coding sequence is TGTGCCAGCACCCCTGGGGGGGCTCTAATCAATGAGCAGTTCTTC. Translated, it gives CASTPGGALINEQFF.

This CDR3 is CASSPPGRGRWNEQFF. DNA for the CDR3: TGTGCCAGCTCACCACCCGGCAGGGGGAGGTGGAATGAGCAGTTCTTC. This chain joins TRBV18 and TRBJ2-1, with D perhaps matching TRBD1 (7 bases). CDR1 is KGHSH and CDR2 is LQKENI in the germline V gene. The CDR3 contains 16 residues. With 0 bases removed from V and 7 bases from J, the gap between germline ends came to 16 bases.

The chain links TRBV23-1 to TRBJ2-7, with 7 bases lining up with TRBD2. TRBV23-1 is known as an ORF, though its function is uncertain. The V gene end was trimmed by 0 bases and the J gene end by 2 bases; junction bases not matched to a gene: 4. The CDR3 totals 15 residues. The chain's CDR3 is CASSQSRELAYEQYF. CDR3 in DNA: TGCGCCAGCAGTCAATCGCGGGAGTTGGCCTACGAGCAGTACTTC.